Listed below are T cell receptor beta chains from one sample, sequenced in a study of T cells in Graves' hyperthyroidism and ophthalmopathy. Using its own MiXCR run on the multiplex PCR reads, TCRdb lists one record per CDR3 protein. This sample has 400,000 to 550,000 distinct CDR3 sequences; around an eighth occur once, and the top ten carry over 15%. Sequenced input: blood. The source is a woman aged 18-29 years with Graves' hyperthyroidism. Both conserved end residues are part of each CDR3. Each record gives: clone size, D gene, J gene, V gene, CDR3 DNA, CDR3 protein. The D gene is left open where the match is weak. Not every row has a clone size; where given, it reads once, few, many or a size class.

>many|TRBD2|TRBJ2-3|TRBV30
TGCGGGGCTAGCGGAAGCACAGATACGCAGTATTTT
CGASGSTDTQYF
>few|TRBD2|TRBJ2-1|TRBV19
TGTGCCAGTAGTACCCCGGGACTAGCGTTCCCCAATGAGCAGTTCTTC
CASSTPGLAFPNEQFF
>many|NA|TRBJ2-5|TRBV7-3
TGTGCCAGCAGCAGATCGGCCCAAGAGACCCAGTACTTC
CASSRSAQETQYF
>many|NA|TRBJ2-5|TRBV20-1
TGCAGTGCTAGTCCCAGGGCGGGGGAGACCCAGTACTTC
CSASPRAGETQYF
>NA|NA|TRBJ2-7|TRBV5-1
TGCGCCAGCAGCTCACTACCCGGGACACCCGAGCAGTACTTC
CASSSLPGTPEQYF
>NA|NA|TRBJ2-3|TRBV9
TGTGCCAGCAGCCCTCGTAGCGGAGACCGCACAGATACGCAGTATTTT
CASSPRSGDRTDTQYF
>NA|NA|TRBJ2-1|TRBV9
TGTGCCAGCAGCGTAGAGGGACACCCTTACAATGAGCAGTTCTTC
CASSVEGHPYNEQFF
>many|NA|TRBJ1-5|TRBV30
TGTGCCTGGAGCACTAGCAATCAGCCCCAGCATTTT
CAWSTSNQPQHF
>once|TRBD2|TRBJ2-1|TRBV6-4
TGTGCCAGCAGTCGTAGTAGGACCGGGACTAGCCCCTACAATGAGCAGTTCTTC
CASSRSRTGTSPYNEQFF
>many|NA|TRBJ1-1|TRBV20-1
TGCAGTGCTAATGGGGGACGAGGAACTGAAGCTTTCTTT
CSANGGRGTEAFF
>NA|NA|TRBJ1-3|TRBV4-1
TGCGCCAGCAGCCAGACAAAAGGGGACACCATATATTTT
CASSQTKGDTIYF
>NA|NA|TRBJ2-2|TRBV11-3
TGTGCCAGCATCTTTCCGGGACTTAGGAACACCGGGGAGCTGTTTTTT
CASIFPGLRNTGELFF
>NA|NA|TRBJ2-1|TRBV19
TGTGCCAGTAGTTGGGGGTCCCCCTACAATGAGCAGTTCTTC
CASSWGSPYNEQFF
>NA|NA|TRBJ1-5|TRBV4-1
TGCGCCAGCAGCCAAGAGGAGGGGTTGGTTGGCGTCCCCCAGCATTTT
CASSQEEGLVGVPQHF
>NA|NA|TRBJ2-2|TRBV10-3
TGTGCCACCCAAATTACCGGGGAGCTGTTTTTT
CATQITGELFF
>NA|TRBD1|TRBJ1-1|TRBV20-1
TGCAGTGCCATGACAGGGAGGGGATTGAACACTGAAGCTTTCTTT
CSAMTGRGLNTEAFF
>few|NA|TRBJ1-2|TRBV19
TGTGCCAGTAGTATACAGTCCACGAACTATGGCTACACCTTC
CASSIQSTNYGYTF
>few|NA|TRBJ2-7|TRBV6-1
TGTGCCAGCCTCGCGGACCCGGGTGTCAACTCCTACGAGCAGTACTTC
CASLADPGVNSYEQYF
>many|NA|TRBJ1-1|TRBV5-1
TGCGCCAGCAGCCCGGGACACGAGGTGGGCACTGAAGCTTTCTTT
CASSPGHEVGTEAFF